This record covers a single TCR beta chain. Antigen specificity is unknown. V was clipped by 9 bases and J by 0 bases; unmatched bases: 23. This CDR3 contains 20 residues. The germline CDR1 and CDR2 sequences are LNHDA and SQIVND (reference sequence). This specimen comes from a study of cytomegalovirus exposure and HLA in healthy donors. PCR amplification relied on 60 Vbeta primers (plus 13 Jbeta primers). Produced via immunoSEQ multiplex PCR; TCRdb's table is partial and in-frame only. In the table there are 170,000 or so clones, roughly four fifths of which are singletons. The study, taken as a whole, reports: Whilst most TCR sequences proved rare, a subset of public TCRs occurred across many donors. As immune exposure information, only CMV serostatus was available.

The chain recombines TRBV19 with TRBJ1-3; TRBD1 matches 7 bases. Sequencing was performed on PBMCs. This TCR was recovered from a girl aged 5-17 years in good health and CMV-seropositive. The CDR3 region is CARDPCGQDSLKSSGNTIYF. The CDR3 region has the DNA TGTGCCAGAGACCCCTGCGGACAGGACTCATTAAAAAGCTCTGGAAACACCATATATTTT.